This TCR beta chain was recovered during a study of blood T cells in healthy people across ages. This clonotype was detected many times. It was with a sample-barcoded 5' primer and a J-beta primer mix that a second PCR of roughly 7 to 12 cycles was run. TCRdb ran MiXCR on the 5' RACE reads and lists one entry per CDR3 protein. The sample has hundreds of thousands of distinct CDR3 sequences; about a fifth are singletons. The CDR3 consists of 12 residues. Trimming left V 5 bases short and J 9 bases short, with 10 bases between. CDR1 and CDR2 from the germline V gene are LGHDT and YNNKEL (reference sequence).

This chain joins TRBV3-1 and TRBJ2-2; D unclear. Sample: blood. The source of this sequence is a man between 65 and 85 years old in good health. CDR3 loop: CASSIESRELFF. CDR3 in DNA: TGTGCCAGCAGCATAGAGTCCCGGGAGCTGTTTTTT.